This entry describes one T cell receptor beta chain. Its antigen is undetermined. Sequenced by immunoSEQ multiplex PCR; TCRdb stores in-frame clones only, minus some. The table lists about 150,000 clones, 75% to 95% of them singletons. This entry comes from a study of T cell responses to AZD1222 COVID-19 vaccine. Notes on the study in general: Researchers report vaccine-associated CD4 TCRs spanning spike, with dominance at 160-218 and 743-854. Clonal diversity was possibly underestimated, and the donors were mostly white British, with more females. At baseline, seropositivity was found in only 5 to 7 AZD1222 recipients.

Losses at the gene ends were 5 bases for V and 4 bases for J; bases not matched to a gene: 4. The CDR3 is made up of 14 amino acids. The germline CDR1 and CDR2 sequences are SGHTA and FQGNSA. The rearrangement joins TRBV7-2 to TRBJ2-7, with 11 bases identical to TRBD1. This specimen was peripheral blood, taken 28 days after the second AZD1222 dose. The sequence was collected from an adult who received the AZD1222 COVID-19 vaccine. The CDR3 sequence: CASSPGQGAYEQYF. The CDR3 region has the DNA TGTGCCAGCAGCCCAGGACAGGGGGCTTACGAGCAGTACTTC.